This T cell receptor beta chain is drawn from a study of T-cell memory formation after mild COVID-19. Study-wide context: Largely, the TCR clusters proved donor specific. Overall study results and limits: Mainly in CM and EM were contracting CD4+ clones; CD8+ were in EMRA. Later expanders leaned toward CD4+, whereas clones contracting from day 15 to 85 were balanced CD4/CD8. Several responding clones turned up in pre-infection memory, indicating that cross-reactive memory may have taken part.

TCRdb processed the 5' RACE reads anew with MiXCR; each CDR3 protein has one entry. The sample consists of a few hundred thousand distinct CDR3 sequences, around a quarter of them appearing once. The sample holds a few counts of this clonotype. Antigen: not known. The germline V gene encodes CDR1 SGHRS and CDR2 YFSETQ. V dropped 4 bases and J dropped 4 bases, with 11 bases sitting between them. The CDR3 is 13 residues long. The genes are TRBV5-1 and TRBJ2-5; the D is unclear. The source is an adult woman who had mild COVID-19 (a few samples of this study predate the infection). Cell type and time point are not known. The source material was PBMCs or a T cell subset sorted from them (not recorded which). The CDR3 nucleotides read TGCGCCAGCAGCCCTTCCGTCCCAGAGACCCAGTACTTC. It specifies CASSPSVPETQYF.